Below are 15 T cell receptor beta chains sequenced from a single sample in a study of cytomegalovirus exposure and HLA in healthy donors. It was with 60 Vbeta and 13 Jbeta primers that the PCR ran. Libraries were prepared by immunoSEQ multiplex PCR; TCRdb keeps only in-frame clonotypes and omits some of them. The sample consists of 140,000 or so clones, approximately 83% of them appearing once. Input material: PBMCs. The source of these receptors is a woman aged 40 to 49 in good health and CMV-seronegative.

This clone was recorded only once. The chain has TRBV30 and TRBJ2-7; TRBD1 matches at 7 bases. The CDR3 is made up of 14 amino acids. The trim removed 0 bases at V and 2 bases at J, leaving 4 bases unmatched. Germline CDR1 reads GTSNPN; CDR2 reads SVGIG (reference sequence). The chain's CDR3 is CAWSVGGVAYEQYF. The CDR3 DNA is TGTGCCTGGAGTGTAGGGGGCGTCGCCTACGAGCAGTACTTC.

CDR3 DNA sequence: TGTGCCAGCAGCGCCAGCGGGGGTTTTCAATACGAGCAGTACTTC. This gives the protein CASSASGGFQYEQYF. This chain joins TRBV7-2 and TRBJ2-7; 8 nucleotides align to TRBD2. V trimming: 5 bases; J trimming: 4 bases; junction bases outside the gene matches: 10. The length of the CDR3 is 15 residues. CDR1 and CDR2 from the germline V gene are SGHTA and FQGNSA.

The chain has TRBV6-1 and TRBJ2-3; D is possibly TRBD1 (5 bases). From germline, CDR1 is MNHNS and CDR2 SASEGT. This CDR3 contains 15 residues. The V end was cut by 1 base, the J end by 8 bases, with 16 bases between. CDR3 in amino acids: CASSEGQGSVFTQYF. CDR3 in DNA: TGTGCCAGCAGTGAAGGGCAGGGCTCGGTATTTACGCAGTATTTT.

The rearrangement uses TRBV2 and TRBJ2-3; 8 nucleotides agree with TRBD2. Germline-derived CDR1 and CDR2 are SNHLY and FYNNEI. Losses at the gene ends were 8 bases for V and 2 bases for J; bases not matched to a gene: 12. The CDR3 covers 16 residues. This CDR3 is CASWSPGLVYTDTQYF. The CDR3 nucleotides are TGTGCCAGCTGGAGTCCGGGACTAGTTTACACAGATACGCAGTATTTT.

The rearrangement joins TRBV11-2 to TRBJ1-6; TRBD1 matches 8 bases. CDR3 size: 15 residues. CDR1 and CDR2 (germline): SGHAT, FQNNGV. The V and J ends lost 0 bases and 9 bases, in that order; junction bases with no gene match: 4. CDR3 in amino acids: CASSLDGQGSSPLHF. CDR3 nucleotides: TGTGCCAGCAGCTTAGATGGACAGGGCAGTTCACCCCTCCACTTT.

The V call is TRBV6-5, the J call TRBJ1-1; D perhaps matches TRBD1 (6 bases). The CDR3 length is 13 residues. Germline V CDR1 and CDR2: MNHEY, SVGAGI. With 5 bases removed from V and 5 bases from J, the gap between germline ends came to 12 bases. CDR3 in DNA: TGTGCCAGCAGTGCAACAGGGTTGACTGAAGCTTTCTTT. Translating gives CASSATGLTEAFF.

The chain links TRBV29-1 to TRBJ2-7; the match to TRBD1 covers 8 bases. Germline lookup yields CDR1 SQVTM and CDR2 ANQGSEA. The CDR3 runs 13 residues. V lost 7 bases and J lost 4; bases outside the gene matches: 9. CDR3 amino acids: CSADRGNSYEQYF. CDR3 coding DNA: TGCAGCGCCGACAGGGGAAACTCTTACGAGCAGTACTTC.

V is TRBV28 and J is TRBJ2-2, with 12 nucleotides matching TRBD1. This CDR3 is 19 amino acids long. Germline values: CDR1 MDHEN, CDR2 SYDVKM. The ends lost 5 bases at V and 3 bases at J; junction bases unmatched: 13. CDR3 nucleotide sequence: TGTGCCAGCAGTCCTATTTTCGGGACAGGGGGCAGTTACACCGGGGAGCTGTTTTTT. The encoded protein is CASSPIFGTGGSYTGELFF.

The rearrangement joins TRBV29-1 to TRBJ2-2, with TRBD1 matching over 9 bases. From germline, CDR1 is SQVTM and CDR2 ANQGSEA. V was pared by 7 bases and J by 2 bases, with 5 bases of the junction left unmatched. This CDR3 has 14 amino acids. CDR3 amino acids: CSATGQGNTGELFF. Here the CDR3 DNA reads TGCAGCGCTACGGGACAGGGTAACACCGGGGAGCTGTTTTTT.

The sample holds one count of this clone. The CDR3 is CASSLLDQETQYF. The CDR3 DNA follows: TGTGCCAGCAGCTTGTTAGACCAAGAGACCCAGTACTTC. The V and J genes are TRBV5-5 and TRBJ2-5; no reliable D call. With 1 base removed from V and 0 bases from J, the gap between germline ends came to 4 bases. Per the germline V gene, CDR1 is SGHKS and CDR2 is YYEKEE (reference sequence). The CDR3 sequence is 13 residues long.

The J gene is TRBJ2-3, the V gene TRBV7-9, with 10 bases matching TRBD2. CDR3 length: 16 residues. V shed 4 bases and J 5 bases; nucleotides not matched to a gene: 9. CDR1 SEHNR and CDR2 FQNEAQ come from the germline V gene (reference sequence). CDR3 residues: CASSSTSGPEVDTQYF. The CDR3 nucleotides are TGTGCCAGCAGCTCGACTAGCGGGCCCGAGGTAGATACGCAGTATTTT.

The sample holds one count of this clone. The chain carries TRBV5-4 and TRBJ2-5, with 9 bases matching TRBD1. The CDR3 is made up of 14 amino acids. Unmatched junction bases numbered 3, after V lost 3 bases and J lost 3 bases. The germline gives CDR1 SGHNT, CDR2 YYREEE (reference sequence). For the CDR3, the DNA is TGTGCCAGCAGCTGGGACAGGGCGAAAGAGACCCAGTACTTC. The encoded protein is CASSWDRAKETQYF.

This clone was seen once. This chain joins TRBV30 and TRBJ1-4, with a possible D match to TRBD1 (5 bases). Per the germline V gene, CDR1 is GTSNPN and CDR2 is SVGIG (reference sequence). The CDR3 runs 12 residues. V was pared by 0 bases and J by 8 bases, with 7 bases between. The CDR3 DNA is TGTGCCTGGAGTGTGGGGGGGGAAAAACTGTTTTTT. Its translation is CAWSVGGEKLFF.

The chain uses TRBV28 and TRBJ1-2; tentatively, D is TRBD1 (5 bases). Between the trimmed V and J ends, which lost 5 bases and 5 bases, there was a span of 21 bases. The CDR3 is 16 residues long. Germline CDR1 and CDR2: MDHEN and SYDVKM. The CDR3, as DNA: TGTGCCAGCAGTGCCCAACAAGGGGCTCTTTGGTATGGCTACACCTTC. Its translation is CASSAQQGALWYGYTF.

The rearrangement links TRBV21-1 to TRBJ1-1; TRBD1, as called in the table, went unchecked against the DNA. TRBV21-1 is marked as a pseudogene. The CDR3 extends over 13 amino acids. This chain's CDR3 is CASSSQGATEAFF. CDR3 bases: TGTGCCAGCAGCAGCCAGGGGGCAACTGAAGCTTTCTTT.